The rows below give T cell receptor beta chains drawn from one sample of a study of blood T cell repertoires in COVID-19. Method: immunoSEQ multiplex PCR; TCRdb's copy keeps in-frame clones and lacks some. The sample holds some 460,000 clones; around nine tenths are singletons and the top ten take approximately 2%. Material: PBMCs or T cells enriched from blood (not recorded which). The receptors originated from a woman younger than 35 with acute COVID-19. CDR3s include the opening cysteine and the closing phenylalanine or tryptophan. The D gene is left open where the match is weak. Rows give clone size only sometimes, using once, few, many, or a class for an expanded clone.

v_call	d_call	j_call	clone_size	cdr3_aa	cdr3_nt
TRBV24-1	TRBD1	TRBJ2-3	.	CATSARTGATDTQYF	TGTGCCACCAGTGCCCGGACAGGGGCGACAGATACGCAGTATTTT
TRBV4-1	.	TRBJ1-4	.	CASSQSGTSTNEKLFF	TGCGCCAGCAGCCAAAGCGGAACCTCAACTAATGAAAAACTGTTTTTT
TRBV11-2	.	TRBJ2-1	.	CASREEGTSYNEQFF	TGTGCCAGCAGGGAAGAGGGGACATCATACAATGAGCAGTTCTTC
TRBV11-2	.	TRBJ2-7	.	CASSLGLVLSYEQYF	TGTGCCAGCAGCTTAGGACTAGTCCTCTCCTACGAGCAGTACTTC
TRBV9	TRBD2	TRBJ2-1	.	CASSAGGDRYNEQFF	TGTGCCAGCAGCGCGGGGGGGGACCGTTACAATGAGCAGTTCTTC
TRBV3-1/TRBV3-2	.	TRBJ1-6	.	CASSQDINSPLHF	TGTGCCAGCAGCCAAGATATCAATTCACCCCTCCACTTT
TRBV2	TRBD1	TRBJ2-4	.	CASRGTGTDIQYF	TGTGCCAGCAGAGGGACAGGGACGGACATTCAGTACTTC
TRBV7-9	.	TRBJ2-3	.	CASSLAANPDTQYF	TGTGCCAGCAGCTTAGCGGCAAACCCAGATACGCAGTATTTT
TRBV27	TRBD2	TRBJ2-1	.	CASSSLAGPRNEQFF	TGTGCCAGCAGTTCACTAGCGGGACCTCGTAATGAGCAGTTCTTC
TRBV7-2	.	TRBJ2-2	.	CASSLGRVNTGELFF	TGTGCCAGCAGCTTAGGGCGGGTGAACACCGGGGAGCTGTTTTTT
TRBV19	.	TRBJ2-7	.	CASSMRAGVEQYF	TGTGCCAGTAGTATGAGGGCCGGGGTCGAGCAGTACTTC
TRBV20-1	TRBD2	TRBJ2-1	.	CSASAGLAGERNEQFF	TGCAGTGCTAGTGCAGGACTAGCGGGAGAACGCAATGAGCAGTTCTTC
TRBV9	.	TRBJ1-6	.	CASSITGSYNSPLHF	TGTGCCAGCAGCATAACAGGGTCTTATAATTCACCCCTCCACTTT
TRBV2	TRBD1	TRBJ1-4	.	CASSVRGIGANEKLFF	TGTGCCAGCAGTGTCAGGGGGATTGGGGCTAATGAAAAACTGTTTTTT
TRBV5-5	TRBD1	TRBJ1-5	few	CASSRGQGKDQPQHF	TGTGCCAGCAGCCGAGGACAGGGGAAGGATCAGCCCCAGCATTTT